The T cell receptor beta chain under discussion was sequenced for a study of CD8+ T cells in alopecia areata. Looking at the study overall: Treatment with tofacitinib (6 to 18 months) was followed by 6 months off drug. Overall study results and limits: Higher clonality was seen in lesional scalp than in normal scalp, especially in alopecia totalis/universalis. Scalp clonality, along with expanded CD8+ clones among the top 100, was significantly decreased by tofacitinib.

The CDR3 sequence is 15 residues long. Germline loops: CDR1 LGHNA, CDR2 YSLEER. Trimming pared 5 bases from V and 0 bases from J, leaving 8 bases between. This sample's treatment: oral pan-JAK inhibitor, 5-10 mg twice daily. Sampling of alopecia areata patients yielded lesional scalp punch biopsies as well as peripheral blood. This clone was counted between two and nine times. No antigen is known for it. The sequencing template was cDNA reverse transcribed from extracted RNA. Repertoires were generated with immunoSEQ multiplex PCR, while TCRdb's copy carries only in-frame clones and drops some. This table has some 180,000 clones, around half appearing once.

The sequence was collected from a human donor with alopecia areata. This sequence joins TRBV4-3 and TRBJ2-6; the D is unclear. The sequencing used CD8+ T cells sorted from blood, collected at week 24, from a patient treated with tofacitinib. CDR3 DNA: TGCGCCAGCAGCATCGATAGCTCTGGGGCCAACGTCCTGACTTTC. It translates to CASSIDSSGANVLTF.